This T cell receptor (beta chain) was retrieved from a study of CD8+CD57+ T cells in acquired aplastic anemia. Study in general: The study obtained an average of around 3.4 ug of DNA from sorted CD4+ and CD8+ cells.

About this clonotype: Its antigen is currently unknown. With a much larger clone just one base away, this may be a read error.

CDR3 and TCR beta VDJ profiling relied on genomic DNA as the template. TCRdb independently ran MiXCR on the reads; one entry per CDR3 protein. The sample yields 150,000 to 200,000 distinct CDR3 sequences, less than 60% seen once. Study conclusions and caveats: The same twenty-nine CD8+ CDR3 sequences occurred in patients and in controls.

Sequencing involved patients with CD8+CD57+ cell expansion previously shown by flow cytometry. Blood was sampled before the patients had received any therapy. Input material: sorted CD4+, CD8+, or CD8+CD57+ T cells (not recorded which) from PBMCs. The receptor was isolated from a human donor with aplastic anemia.

CDR3 sequence (DNA): TGCGCCAGCAGCACACCAGTGTCAGATACGCAGTATTTT. Protein: CASSTPVSDTQYF. This chain joins TRBV5-1 and TRBJ2-3; D uncertain. Germline V gene lookup returns CDR1 SGHRS and CDR2 YFSETQ. The CDR3 is 13 amino acids. V gave up 4 bases and J gave up 4 bases, with 10 bases separating them.